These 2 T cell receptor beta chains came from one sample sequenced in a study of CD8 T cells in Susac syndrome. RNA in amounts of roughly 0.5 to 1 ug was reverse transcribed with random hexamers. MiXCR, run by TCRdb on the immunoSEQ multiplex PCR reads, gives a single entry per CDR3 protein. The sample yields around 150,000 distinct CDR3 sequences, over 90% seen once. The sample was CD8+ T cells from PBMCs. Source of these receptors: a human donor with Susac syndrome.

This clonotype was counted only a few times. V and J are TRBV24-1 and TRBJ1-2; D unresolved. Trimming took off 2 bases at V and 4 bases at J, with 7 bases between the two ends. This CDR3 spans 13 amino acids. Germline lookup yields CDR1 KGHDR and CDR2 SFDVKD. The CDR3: CATSDSQIYGYTF. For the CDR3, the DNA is TGTGCCACCAGTGATTCGCAGATCTATGGCTACACCTTC.

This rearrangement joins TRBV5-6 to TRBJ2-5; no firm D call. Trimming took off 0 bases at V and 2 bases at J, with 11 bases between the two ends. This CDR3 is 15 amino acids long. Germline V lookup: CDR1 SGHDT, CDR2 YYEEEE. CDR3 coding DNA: TGTGCCAGCAGCTTGGCCACGGCTTATCAAGAGACCCAGTACTTC. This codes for CASSLATAYQETQYF.